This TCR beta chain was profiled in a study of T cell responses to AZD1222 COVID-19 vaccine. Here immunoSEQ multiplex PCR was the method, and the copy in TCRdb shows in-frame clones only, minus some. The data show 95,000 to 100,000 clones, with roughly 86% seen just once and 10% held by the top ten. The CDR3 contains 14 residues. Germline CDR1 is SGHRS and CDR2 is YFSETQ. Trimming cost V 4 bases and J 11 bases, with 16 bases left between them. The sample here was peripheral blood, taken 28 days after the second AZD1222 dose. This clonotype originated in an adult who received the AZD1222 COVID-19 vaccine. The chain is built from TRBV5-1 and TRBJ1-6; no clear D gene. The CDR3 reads CASSPAGIWAPLHF. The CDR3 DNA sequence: TGCGCCAGCAGCCCGGCTGGGATCTGGGCACCCCTCCACTTT.